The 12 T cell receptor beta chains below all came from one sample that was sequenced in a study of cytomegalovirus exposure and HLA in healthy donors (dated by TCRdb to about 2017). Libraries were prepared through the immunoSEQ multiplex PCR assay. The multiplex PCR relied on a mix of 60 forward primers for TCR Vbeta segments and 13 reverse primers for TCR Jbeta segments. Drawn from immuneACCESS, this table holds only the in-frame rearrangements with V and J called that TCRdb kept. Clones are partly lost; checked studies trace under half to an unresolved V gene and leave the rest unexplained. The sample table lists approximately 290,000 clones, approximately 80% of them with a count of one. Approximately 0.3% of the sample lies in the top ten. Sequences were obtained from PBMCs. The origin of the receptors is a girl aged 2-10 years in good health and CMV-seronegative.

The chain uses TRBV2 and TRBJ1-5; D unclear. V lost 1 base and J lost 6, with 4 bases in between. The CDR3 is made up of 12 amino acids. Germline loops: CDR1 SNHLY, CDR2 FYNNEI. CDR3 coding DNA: TGTGCCAGCAGTGAAGGCAGTCAGCCCCAGCATTTT. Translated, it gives CASSEGSQPQHF.

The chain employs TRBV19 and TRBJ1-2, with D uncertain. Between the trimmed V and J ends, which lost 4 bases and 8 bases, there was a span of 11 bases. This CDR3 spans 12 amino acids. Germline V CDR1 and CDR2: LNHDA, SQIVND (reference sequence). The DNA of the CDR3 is TGTGCCAGTAGTAGAGGCAGCACGGGCTACACCTTC. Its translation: CASSRGSTGYTF.

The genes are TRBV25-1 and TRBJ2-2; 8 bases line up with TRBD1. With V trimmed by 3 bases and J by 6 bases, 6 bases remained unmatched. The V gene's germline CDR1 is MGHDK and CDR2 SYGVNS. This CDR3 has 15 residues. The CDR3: CASSDDRGGSGELFF. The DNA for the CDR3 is TGTGCCAGCAGTGACGACAGGGGCGGATCCGGGGAGCTGTTTTTT.

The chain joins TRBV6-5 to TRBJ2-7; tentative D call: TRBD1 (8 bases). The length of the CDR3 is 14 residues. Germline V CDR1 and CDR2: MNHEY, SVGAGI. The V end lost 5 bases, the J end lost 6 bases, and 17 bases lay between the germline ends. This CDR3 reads CASSPGGQASEQYF. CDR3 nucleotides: TGTGCCAGCAGTCCGGGGGGACAGGCCTCCGAGCAGTACTTC.

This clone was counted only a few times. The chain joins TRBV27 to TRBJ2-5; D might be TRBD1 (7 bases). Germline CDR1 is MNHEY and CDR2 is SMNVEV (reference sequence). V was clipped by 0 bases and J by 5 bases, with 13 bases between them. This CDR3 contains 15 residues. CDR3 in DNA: TGTGCCAGCAGTTTATCGGGGGGACAGTGGGAGACCCAGTACTTC. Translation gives CASSLSGGQWETQYF.

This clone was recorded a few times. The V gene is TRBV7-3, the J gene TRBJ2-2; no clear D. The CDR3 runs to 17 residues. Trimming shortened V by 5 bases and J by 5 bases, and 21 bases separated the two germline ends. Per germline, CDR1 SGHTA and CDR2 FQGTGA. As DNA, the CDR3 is TGTGCCAGCAGCCCTCAAAATCAGAGGTTGGGTACCGGGGAGCTGTTTTTT. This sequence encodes CASSPQNQRLGTGELFF. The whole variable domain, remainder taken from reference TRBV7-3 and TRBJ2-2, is GAGVSQTPSNKVTEKGKYVELRCDPISGHTALYWYRQSLGQGPEFLIYFQGTGAADDSGLPNDRFFAVRPEGSVSTLKIQRTERGDSAVYLCASSPQNQRLGTGELFFGEGSRLTVL.

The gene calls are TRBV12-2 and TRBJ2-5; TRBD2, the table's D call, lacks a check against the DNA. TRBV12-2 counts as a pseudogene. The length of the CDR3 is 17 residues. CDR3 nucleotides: TGTGCAAGTCGCTTAATAGTCGGGCTAGCGACAAGTGGGACCCAGTACTTC. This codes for CASRLIVGLATSGTQYF.

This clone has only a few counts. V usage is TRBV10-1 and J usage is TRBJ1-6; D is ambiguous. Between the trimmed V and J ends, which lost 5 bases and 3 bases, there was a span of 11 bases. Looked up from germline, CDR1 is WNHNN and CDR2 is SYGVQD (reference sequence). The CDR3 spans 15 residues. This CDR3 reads CASSRLGSYNSPLHF. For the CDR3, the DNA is TGCGCCAGCAGTCGGCTTGGGAGCTATAATTCACCCCTCCACTTT.

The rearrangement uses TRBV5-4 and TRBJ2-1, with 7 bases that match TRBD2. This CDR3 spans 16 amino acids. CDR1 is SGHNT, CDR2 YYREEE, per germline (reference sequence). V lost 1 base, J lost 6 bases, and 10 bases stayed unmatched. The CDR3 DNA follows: TGTGCCAGCAGCTTGACGGGAGGCCCTACTGGCAATGAGCAGTTCTTC. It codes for CASSLTGGPTGNEQFF.

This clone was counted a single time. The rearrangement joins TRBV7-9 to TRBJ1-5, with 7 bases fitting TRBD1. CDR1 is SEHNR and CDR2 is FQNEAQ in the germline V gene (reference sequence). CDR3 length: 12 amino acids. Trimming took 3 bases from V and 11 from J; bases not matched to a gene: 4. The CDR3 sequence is CASSFTGEAQHF. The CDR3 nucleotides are TGTGCCAGCAGCTTCACAGGGGAGGCCCAGCATTTT.

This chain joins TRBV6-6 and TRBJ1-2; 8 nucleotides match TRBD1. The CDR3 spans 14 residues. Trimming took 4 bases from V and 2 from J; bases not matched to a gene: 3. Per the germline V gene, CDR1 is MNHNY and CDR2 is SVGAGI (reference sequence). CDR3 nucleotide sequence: TGTGCCAGCAGTTCGACAGGGGAGAACTATGGCTACACCTTC. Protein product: CASSSTGENYGYTF.

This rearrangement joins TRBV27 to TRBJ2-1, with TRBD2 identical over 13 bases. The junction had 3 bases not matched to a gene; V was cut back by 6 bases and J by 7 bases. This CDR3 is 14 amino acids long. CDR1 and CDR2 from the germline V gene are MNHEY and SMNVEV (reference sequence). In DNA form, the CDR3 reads TGTGCCAGCAGGGGACTAGCGGGGCTAAATGAGCAGTTCTTC. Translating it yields CASRGLAGLNEQFF.